This T cell receptor beta chain derives from a study of human T cells and chemical hapten exposure. Germline CDR1 is MNHEY and CDR2 is SMNVEV (reference sequence). V shed 5 bases and J shed 1 base, with 14 bases lying between them. This CDR3 is built from 15 residues. There are a few counts of this clonotype. Time point of the sample: patch test 1, 2 weeks after DPC sensitization. The treatment denotes: therapeutic diphenylcyclopropenone sensitization with weekly scalp DPC. TCRdb re-analysed the RACE reads in MiXCR, keeping a single row per CDR3 protein. The sample yields 95,000 to 100,000 distinct CDR3 sequences, 9.5% to 15% seen once.

The receptor was derived from a woman between 40 and 50 years old with alopecia areata. Some clones in this sample may be carry-over from other donors' samples. Sequenced here: whole blood, sampled in connection with sensitization to the hapten diphenylcyclopropenone (DPC). The chain joins TRBV27 to TRBJ2-5, with a tentative D call TRBD1 (5 bases). CDR3 sequence: CASSLTQGFQETQYF. In nucleotides, the CDR3 is TGTGCCAGCAGTCTGACGCAGGGTTTCCAAGAGACCCAGTACTTC.